These 9 T cell receptor beta chains were all obtained from the same sample, sequenced in a study of cytomegalovirus exposure and HLA in healthy donors. Vbeta (60) and Jbeta (13) primers were used in the PCR. The protocol was immunoSEQ multiplex PCR, while the TCRdb copy is restricted to in-frame clones and leaves out a portion. The data hold fewer than 150,000 clones, with 70% to 80% observed a single time. Sequencing input: PBMCs. The receptors here all came from a male donor in good health and CMV-seronegative.

The J gene is TRBJ2-1, the V gene TRBV6-5; 8 nucleotides line up with TRBD1. After removal of 10 bases from V and 1 base from J, the junction contained 6 bases not matched to a gene. Germline CDR1 and CDR2: MNHEY and SVGAGI. The CDR3 length is 14 residues. The chain's CDR3 is CATTGQASYNEQFF. In DNA form, the CDR3 reads TGTGCCACCACGGGACAGGCGTCCTACAATGAGCAGTTCTTC.

The chain links TRBV19 to TRBJ1-2; no reliable D call. V lost 5 bases and J 0 bases, leaving 10 bases between the germline ends. CDR1 is LNHDA, CDR2 SQIVND, per germline (reference sequence). The CDR3 is made up of 14 amino acids. The CDR3 DNA is TGTGCCAGTAGTGTGACACCAACTAACTATGGCTACACCTTC. Its translation is CASSVTPTNYGYTF.

The rearrangement links TRBV7-8 to TRBJ2-5, with a tentative D call TRBD2 (6 bases). CDR3 length equals 18 residues. Germline V gives CDR1 SGHVS, CDR2 FQNEAQ. V was trimmed by 0 bases and J by 0 bases, leaving 17 bases between them. CDR3 nucleotides: TGTGCCAGCAGCTTAGCTCCAGTCGCGGCGGGGAACCAAGAGACCCAGTACTTC. This encodes CASSLAPVAAGNQETQYF. Based on the CDR3 plus reference TRBV7-8 and TRBJ2-5, the full variable domain is GAGVSQSPRYKVAKRGQDVALRCDPISGHVSLFWYQQALGQGPEFLTYFQNEAQLDKSGLPSDRFFAERPEGSVSTLKIQRTQQEDSAVYLCASSLAPVAAGNQETQYFGPGTRLLVL.

The rearrangement uses TRBV7-2 and TRBJ1-2, with D hard to call. Trimming stripped 0 bases from V and 4 bases from J, with 15 bases between. The germline CDR1 and CDR2 sequences are SGHTA and FQGNSA. This CDR3 contains 16 residues. The CDR3 DNA follows: TGTGCCAGCAGCTTAGCCAGGTTGGGTCGAAGCTATGGCTACACCTTC. This translates into CASSLARLGRSYGYTF. Full variable domain (outside the CDR3, taken from reference TRBV7-2 and TRBJ1-2): GAGVSQSPSNKVTEKGKDVELRCDPISGHTALYWYRQSLGQGLEFLIYFQGNSAPDKSGLPSDRFSAERTGGSVSTLTIQRTQQEDSAVYLCASSLARLGRSYGYTFGSGTRLTVV.

The chain joins TRBV4-3 to TRBJ1-5; D not resolved. Germline lookup yields CDR1 LGHNA and CDR2 YSLEER. Trimming shortened V by 0 bases and J by 0 bases, and 6 bases separated the two germline ends. This CDR3 comprises 15 residues. CDR3 region: CASSQDGDSNQPQHF. CDR3 DNA: TGCGCCAGCAGCCAAGACGGGGATAGCAATCAGCCCCAGCATTTT.

This clone has just a few counts. The rearrangement links TRBV7-8 to TRBJ2-5; the match to TRBD2 covers 8 bases. This CDR3 has 13 residues. V was clipped by 5 bases and J by 4 bases; unmatched bases: 3. CDR1 and CDR2 from the germline V gene are SGHVS and FQNEAQ. The CDR3 DNA reads TGTGCCAGCAGCCTTAGCGGGGTAGAGACCCAGTACTTC. This translates into CASSLSGVETQYF.

The CDR3 DNA follows: TGCGCCAGCATGGAGGGGTCGGGAGAGACCCAGTACTTC. As protein: CASMEGSGETQYF. The J gene is TRBJ2-5, the V gene TRBV5-1; tentatively, D is TRBD2 (6 bases). Germline lookup yields CDR1 SGHRS and CDR2 YFSETQ. The CDR3 covers 13 residues. Between the trimmed V and J ends, which lost 6 bases and 4 bases, there was a span of 13 bases.

The chain couples TRBV28 to TRBJ2-5, with TRBD2 as a possible D gene (6 bases). The CDR3 totals 14 residues. The germline V gene encodes CDR1 MDHEN and CDR2 SYDVKM. Deletions cut 6 bases from V and 2 bases from J, with 13 bases between. This chain's CDR3 is CASRMGGAQETQYF. The CDR3 DNA reads TGTGCCAGCAGAATGGGGGGAGCGCAAGAGACCCAGTACTTC.

The CDR3 is CASSNLNRGEAFF. As DNA, the CDR3 is TGCGCCAGCAGCAACTTAAACAGGGGTGAAGCTTTCTTT. The V gene is TRBV4-3, the J gene TRBJ1-1, with 7 positions matching TRBD1. The CDR3 covers 13 residues. The germline V gene has CDR1 LGHNA and CDR2 YSLEER. V shed 5 bases, J shed 7 bases, and the junction held 7 bases outside the gene matches.